Reported below is one TCR beta chain. The sample originates from a study of shared clonotypes between healthy human individuals. Replicate PCRs for sorted subsets used roughly 200 ng DNA; this equaled 25,000 to 35,000 T cell genomes. Sequencing was performed with immunoSEQ multiplex PCR; in TCRdb, only in-frame clones are kept and a portion is missing. The table has some 2,000,000 clones, over 85% seen once. Per the germline V gene, CDR1 is MNHEY and CDR2 is SVGAGI. The CDR3 covers 15 residues. V was clipped by 5 bases and J by 6 bases, with 20 bases between them. Input material: naive CD4+ T cells sorted from blood. Subset: CD45RA+ positively selected. V is TRBV6-5 and J is TRBJ2-7, with a tentative D call TRBD2 (6 bases). The origin of this receptor is a man between 18 and 29 years old in good health. CDR3: CASSRAGTGSSEQYF. The CDR3 bases are TGTGCCAGCAGTCGAGCCGGGACTGGGTCTTCCGAGCAGTACTTC.